These 18 T cell receptor beta chains were all obtained from the same sample, sequenced in a study of blood T cell repertoires in COVID-19. Generated by immunoSEQ multiplex PCR, the TCRdb table keeps only in-frame clones and is missing some. The sample lists about 100,000 clones, 70% to 90% occurring once. Sequencing was performed on peripheral blood. These receptors came from a woman aged 55-75 years in a cohort sampled during active or convalescent COVID-19.

This clone has a handful of counts. This chain uses TRBV6-5 with TRBJ1-2, with a possible D match to TRBD1 (5 bases). The germline gives CDR1 MNHEY, CDR2 SVGAGI. The CDR3 length is 14 residues. The ends were cut back, 6 bases at V and 0 bases at J, with 11 bases in the middle. This chain's CDR3 is CASREGLSNYGYTF. DNA of the CDR3: TGTGCCAGCAGAGAGGGACTGTCTAACTATGGCTACACCTTC.

The rearrangement links TRBV29-1 to TRBJ2-3; perhaps TRBD1 as D (5 bases). V lost 7 bases, J lost 4 bases, and 15 bases lay in between. The CDR3 sequence is 13 residues long. Germline values: CDR1 SQVTM, CDR2 ANQGSEA. The CDR3 DNA is TGCAGCGCTGAGACGACAGTAGCAGATACGCAGTATTTT. Amino acids: CSAETTVADTQYF.

V and J are TRBV5-1 and TRBJ2-1; TRBD2 agrees at 9 bases. V lost 0 bases, J lost 6 bases, and 4 bases stayed unmatched. This CDR3 has 15 residues. Germline V gene data show CDR1 as SGHRS and CDR2 as YFSETQ. The CDR3, as DNA: TGCGCCAGCAGCTTGGAGTTAGCGGGGGCCAATGAGCAGTTCTTC. Residues: CASSLELAGANEQFF.

This chain uses TRBV4-1 with TRBJ2-1; TRBD2 matches at 9 bases. The ends lost 5 bases at V and 0 bases at J; junction bases unmatched: 2. The germline CDR1 and CDR2 sequences are MGHRA and YSYEKL. The CDR3 sequence is 15 residues long. CDR3 sequence reads: CASSRTSASYNEQFF. In DNA form, the CDR3 reads TGCGCCAGCAGCAGGACTAGCGCCTCCTACAATGAGCAGTTCTTC.

This chain uses TRBV7-8 with TRBJ2-7; no firm D call. V was clipped by 6 bases and J by 3 bases, with 12 bases between them. From germline, CDR1 is SGHVS and CDR2 FQNEAQ. This CDR3 is built from 13 residues. Written as DNA, the CDR3 is TGTGCCAGCAGTCCCTCGGTAGACTACGAGCAGTACTTC. Translated, it gives CASSPSVDYEQYF.

The chain has TRBV5-1 and TRBJ1-2; D is possibly TRBD1 (5 bases). Germline V gene lookup returns CDR1 SGHRS and CDR2 YFSETQ. The length of the CDR3 is 13 residues. Trimming stripped 4 bases from V and 5 bases from J, with 12 bases between. CDR3 in amino acids: CASSPGAGYGYTF. CDR3 coding DNA: TGCGCCAGCAGCCCCGGTGCAGGGTATGGCTACACCTTC.

The J gene is TRBJ1-6, the V gene TRBV7-8, with TRBD1 matching 7 bases. CDR3 size: 17 residues. V lost 2 bases to trimming and J lost 6 bases; unmatched junction nucleotides: 10. CDR1 is SGHVS and CDR2 is FQNEAQ in the germline V gene. In nucleotides, the CDR3 is TGTGCCAGCAGCTTAATTCAGGGGGATGTAGTTAATTCACCCCTCCACTTT. It is translated as CASSLIQGDVVNSPLHF. The full variable domain, in which reference TRBV7-8 and TRBJ1-6 provide the parts outside the CDR3, is GAGVSQSPRYKVAKRGQDVALRCDPISGHVSLFWYQQALGQGPEFLTYFQNEAQLDKSGLPSDRFFAERPEGSVSTLKIQRTQQEDSAVYLCASSLIQGDVVNSPLHFGNGTRLTVT.

This chain connects TRBV4-1 to TRBJ2-2; D gene ambiguous. Germline-derived CDR1 and CDR2 are MGHRA and YSYEKL. This CDR3 has 16 amino acids. The V gene lost 1 base and the J gene lost 7 bases, with 16 bases spanning the gap. The CDR3 DNA sequence: TGCGCCAGCAGCCAAGTAACTCGAGTTTTGAGCGGGGAGCTGTTTTTT. Encoded protein: CASSQVTRVLSGELFF.

V gene TRBV4-2 combines with J gene TRBJ2-3, with 8 bases aligning to TRBD2. Per the germline V gene, CDR1 is LGHNA and CDR2 is YNFKEQ. J gave up 5 bases and V 0 bases, and 4 bases lay outside the gene matches. CDR3 length: 15 amino acids. The CDR3 DNA follows: TGTGCCAGCAGCCAAGACGGGGGGGCTGGAGATACGCAGTATTTT. This codes for CASSQDGGAGDTQYF.

This chain joins TRBV6-1 and TRBJ2-2, with 7 bases matching TRBD2. Unmatched junction bases numbered 9, after V lost 3 bases and J lost 5 bases. CDR1 MNHNS and CDR2 SASEGT come from the germline V gene. This CDR3 is built from 16 residues. The CDR3 nucleotides read TGTGCCAGCAGTGACCGGGGGAGGGAGCTTACCGGGGAGCTGTTTTTT. This gives the protein CASSDRGRELTGELFF.

DNA of the CDR3: TGCGCCAGCAGCTTGGAGCTCTCCTACGAGCAGTACTTC. Protein: CASSLELSYEQYF. The chain employs TRBV5-1 and TRBJ2-7; no definite D call. With 0 bases removed from V and 0 bases from J, the gap between germline ends came to 4 bases. CDR1 is SGHRS and CDR2 is YFSETQ in the germline V gene. The CDR3 is made up of 13 amino acids.

The rearrangement uses TRBV19 and TRBJ2-1, with 15 bases lining up with TRBD2. Germline trimming cut 10 bases from V and 16 bases from J; bases unmatched to any gene: 8. Germline V lookup: CDR1 LNHDA, CDR2 SQIVND (reference sequence). This CDR3 comprises 12 residues. The CDR3 here is CATGLAGGPQFF. The CDR3 coding sequence is TGTGCCACCGGACTAGCGGGAGGGCCGCAATTCTTC.

J is TRBJ1-5 and V is TRBV6-1, with D maybe TRBD1 (5 bases). From germline, CDR1 is MNHNS and CDR2 SASEGT. The CDR3 is 18 residues long. V was pared by 1 base and J by 5 bases, with 21 bases between. The CDR3 sequence: CASSEGHPLGARDQPQHF. CDR3 in DNA: TGTGCCAGCAGTGAAGGCCACCCTCTTGGGGCTCGGGATCAGCCCCAGCATTTT.

This chain joins TRBV5-5 and TRBJ2-3; 8 nucleotides agree with TRBD1. The junction had 10 bases not matched to a gene; V was cut back by 4 bases and J by 3 bases. Germline lookup yields CDR1 SGHKS and CDR2 YYEKEE (reference sequence). The CDR3 is made up of 16 amino acids. Here the CDR3 reads CASSTGQGEVTDTQYF. The CDR3 DNA reads TGTGCCAGCAGCACCGGACAGGGTGAGGTGACAGATACGCAGTATTTT.

The chain is built from TRBV19 and TRBJ2-7, with TRBD1 matching over 7 bases. V lost 5 bases, J lost 2 bases, and 18 bases stayed unmatched. The CDR3 is 18 residues long. Per germline, CDR1 LNHDA and CDR2 SQIVND (reference sequence). CDR3 protein: CASSLIGSWQGVPYEQYF. The DNA of the CDR3 is TGTGCCAGTAGTCTCATAGGGTCATGGCAGGGGGTGCCCTACGAGCAGTACTTC.

This clone came up once. This chain connects TRBV2 to TRBJ1-1; possibly TRBD1 for D (5 bases). The CDR3 consists of 14 residues. Trimming removed 3 bases from V and 3 bases from J, with 11 bases in between. Looked up from germline, CDR1 is SNHLY and CDR2 is FYNNEI. The CDR3 DNA is TGTGCCAGCAGTGAGCAGGGTCCCTACACTGAAGCTTTCTTT. Its translation: CASSEQGPYTEAFF.

This chain links TRBV7-2 with TRBJ2-7, with TRBD2 as a possible D gene (5 bases). This CDR3 comprises 14 residues. Germline V gene data show CDR1 as SGHTA and CDR2 as FQGNSA. Between the trimmed V and J ends, which lost 5 bases and 0 bases, there was a span of 11 bases. CDR3 protein: CASSAGVVSYEQYF. DNA for the CDR3: TGTGCCAGCAGCGCCGGGGTTGTCTCCTACGAGCAGTACTTC.

The chain carries TRBV6-5 and TRBJ1-1, with a weak D call TRBD1 (5 bases). V was clipped by 0 bases and J by 3 bases, with 11 bases between them. The CDR3 covers 15 residues. Germline assignment: CDR1 MNHEY and CDR2 SVGAGI. As DNA, the CDR3 is TGTGCCAGCAGTTACTCGGGACTGGACCACACTGAAGCTTTCTTT. It encodes CASSYSGLDHTEAFF.